Shown below are 20 T cell receptor beta chains from a single sample sequenced in a study of CD8 T cells in ankylosing spondylitis. The study, taken as a whole, reports: Apparently characteristic of ankylosing spondylitis blood was a TCR beta motif (roughly eight highly homologous variants).

These receptors are not linked to any known antigen. Each CDR3 protein is one row after TCRdb ran MiXCR on the 5' RACE reads. The repertoire consists of 350,000 or so distinct CDR3 sequences, with 8% occurring once and the leading ten covering 14% to 15%. Sequenced input: blood, either unsorted or a sorted T cell fraction (not recorded which). These receptors all stem from a male donor with ankylosing spondylitis.

This rearrangement joins TRBV4-2 to TRBJ2-5, with 9 bases identical to TRBD2. J lost 4 bases, V lost 0 bases, and 6 bases had no gene match. The CDR3 consists of 16 residues. CDR1 LGHNA and CDR2 YNFKEQ come from the germline V gene. CDR3 amino acids: CASSQEAGGPIETQYF. Written as DNA, the CDR3 is TGTGCCAGCAGCCAAGAGGCGGGAGGGCCAATAGAGACCCAGTACTTC.

The CDR3 DNA reads as TGCAGTGCTAGCACAGGGGGAACGTCTCAGCCCCAGCATTTT. As protein: CSASTGGTSQPQHF. V and J are TRBV20-1 and TRBJ1-5; 8 bases are shared with TRBD1. The V gene's germline CDR1 is DFQATT and CDR2 SNEGSKA (reference sequence). J gave up 6 bases and V 3 bases, and 7 bases lay outside the gene matches. CDR3 length equals 14 residues.

V and J are TRBV20-1 and TRBJ2-1; no clear D gene. This CDR3 region has 13 residues. Trimming took off 0 bases at V and 5 bases at J, with 8 bases between the two ends. Germline CDR1 DFQATT, CDR2 SNEGSKA (reference sequence). The CDR3 nucleotides are TGCAGTGCTAGAGATGGGCTCAACAATGAGCAGTTCTTC. It is translated as CSARDGLNNEQFF.

This clonotype was found a few times. This chain connects TRBV11-3 to TRBJ2-3; TRBD1 or TRBD2 may be the D gene (6 bases each). CDR1 and CDR2 from the germline V gene are SGHNT and YENEEA. This CDR3 contains 15 residues. Trimming pared 2 bases from V and 5 bases from J, leaving 14 bases between. This CDR3 is CASSLTGAGRDTQYF. CDR3 DNA sequence: TGTGCCAGCAGCTTAACGGGGGCAGGGAGAGATACGCAGTATTTT.

This clonotype was seen at least ten times. This sequence joins TRBV7-2 and TRBJ1-5; weak D call: TRBD1 (6 bases). The CDR3 consists of 16 residues. Trimming removed 0 bases at V and 5 bases at J, with 14 bases between. Germline V lookup: CDR1 SGHTA, CDR2 FQGNSA. The CDR3 is CASSLAGPGTHQPQHF. The CDR3 bases are TGTGCCAGCAGCTTAGCAGGACCCGGGACACATCAGCCCCAGCATTTT. The entire variable domain, with the rest obtained from reference TRBV7-2 and TRBJ1-5, is as follows: GAGVSQSPSNKVTEKGKDVELRCDPISGHTALYWYRQSLGQGLEFLIYFQGNSAPDKSGLPSDRFSAERTGGSVSTLTIQRTQQEDSAVYLCASSLAGPGTHQPQHFGDGTRLSIL.

This clonotype appeared a few times. J is TRBJ2-5 and V is TRBV5-1; perhaps TRBD2 as D (5 bases). The CDR3 is 13 amino acids. Germline V gene data show CDR1 as SGHRS and CDR2 as YFSETQ. V was shortened by 3 bases and J by 5 bases, with 11 bases between the two germline ends. The CDR3 coding sequence is TGCGCCAGCAGCTCCGGACTGGGGGAGACCCAGTACTTC. Its protein product is CASSSGLGETQYF.

The chain couples TRBV7-2 to TRBJ2-7; a possible D gene is TRBD2 (6 bases). Trimming shortened V by 1 base and J by 0 bases, and 13 bases separated the two germline ends. CDR1 and CDR2 (germline): SGHTA, FQGNSA. This CDR3 is 16 amino acids long. The CDR3 DNA reads TGTGCCAGCAGCTTAGGGGGGACGGGACTCTCCTACGAGCAGTACTTC. Protein product: CASSLGGTGLSYEQYF.

There are many counts of this clonotype. This chain connects TRBV20-1 to TRBJ2-1; 8 nucleotides match TRBD2. Germline CDR1 is DFQATT and CDR2 is SNEGSKA (reference sequence). The CDR3 has 15 residues. The J segment lost 0 bases and the V segment lost 5 bases, leaving 6 bases of the junction unmatched. The CDR3 region is CSARLARSSYNEQFF. CDR3 bases: TGCAGTGCTCGACTAGCGAGGAGCTCCTACAATGAGCAGTTCTTC.

The sample holds a few counts of this clonotype. The CDR3 is CSATGFLYSGANVLTF. CDR3 nucleotides: TGCAGTGCTACAGGGTTTCTTTACTCTGGGGCCAACGTCCTGACTTTC. This sequence joins TRBV20-1 and TRBJ2-6; TRBD1 is a possible D gene (5 bases). CDR3 length equals 16 residues. V lost 4 bases to trimming and J lost 0 bases, with 13 bases between them. Germline V gene lookup returns CDR1 DFQATT and CDR2 SNEGSKA (reference sequence).

This clonotype was picked up many times. The chain employs TRBV20-1 and TRBJ1-4, with D maybe TRBD1 (6 bases). Per the germline V gene, CDR1 is DFQATT and CDR2 is SNEGSKA (reference sequence). The CDR3 totals 15 residues. Trimming removed 2 bases at V and 8 bases at J, with 18 bases between. The CDR3 sequence is CSARKDGEQGEKLFF. As DNA, the CDR3 is TGCAGTGCTAGAAAAGACGGAGAACAGGGAGAAAAACTGTTTTTT.

The genes are TRBV9 and TRBJ2-7; 8 positions match TRBD1. Trimming removed 0 bases from V and 5 bases from J; junction bases left unmatched: 10. CDR1 is SGDLS, CDR2 YYNGEE, per germline. This CDR3 spans 16 amino acids. The CDR3 sequence is CASSVGGNDRGNEQYF. DNA of the CDR3: TGTGCCAGCAGCGTAGGGGGGAACGACAGGGGCAACGAGCAGTACTTC. Drawing the rest from reference TRBV9 and TRBJ2-7, the complete variable domain is DSGVTQTPKHLITATGQRVTLRCSPRSGDLSVYWYQQSLDQGLQFLIQYYNGEERAKGNILERFSAQQFPDLHSELNLSSLELGDSALYFCASSVGGNDRGNEQYFGPGTRLTVT.

This clonotype was observed a handful of times. This sequence joins TRBV5-1 and TRBJ2-2, with no clear D. The V gene lost 3 bases and the J gene lost 1 base, with 7 bases spanning the gap. The V gene's germline CDR1 is SGHRS and CDR2 YFSETQ. This CDR3 region has 14 residues. CDR3 DNA sequence: TGCGCCAGCAGCTACCCACAGAACACCGGGGAGCTGTTTTTT. Translating it yields CASSYPQNTGELFF.

With respect to this clonotype: One end of the junction fails to match germline, which may point to a read error. This chain uses TRBV7-8 with TRBJ1-2; D gene unclear. CDR3 size: 12 residues. The germline gives CDR1 SGHVS, CDR2 FQNEAQ. The CDR3 DNA is TGTGCCAGCAGCCTAGCGGGGAATGGCTACACCTTC. Translating it yields CASSLAGNGYTF.

This clonotype was seen repeatedly, ten times or more. The V and J genes are TRBV29-1 and TRBJ1-1; D remains ambiguous. V lost 0 bases to trimming and J lost 2 bases, with 7 bases between them. The CDR3 contains 13 residues. Germline V gene data show CDR1 as SQVTM and CDR2 as ANQGSEA. This CDR3 is CSVEEVRNTEAFF. The CDR3 nucleotides are TGCAGCGTTGAAGAGGTCCGAAACACTGAAGCTTTCTTT.

There are a few counts of this clonotype. The rearrangement links TRBV18 to TRBJ2-7, with 10 bases that match TRBD1. J gave up 0 bases and V 2 bases, and 1 base lay outside the gene matches. The germline CDR1 and CDR2 sequences are KGHSH and LQKENI. The CDR3 length is 15 residues. CDR3 sequence reads: CASSPRDRGSYEQYF. DNA of the CDR3: TGTGCCAGCTCACCAAGGGACAGGGGCTCCTACGAGCAGTACTTC.

This clonotype was observed a few times. J is TRBJ2-1 and V is TRBV4-2; TRBD2 aligns across 11 bases. The CDR3 is 19 amino acids. Looked up from germline, CDR1 is LGHNA and CDR2 is YNFKEQ. J gave up 0 bases and V 4 bases, and 11 bases lay outside the gene matches. The CDR3 here is CASSPRLAGGLSSYNEQFF. The CDR3 coding sequence is TGTGCCAGCAGCCCCCGTCTAGCGGGAGGATTAAGCTCCTACAATGAGCAGTTCTTC.

This clonotype turned up a few times. The chain links TRBV12-3 or TRBV12-4 to TRBJ2-3, with a weak D call TRBD1 (6 bases). With 6 bases removed from V and 4 bases from J, the gap between germline ends came to 17 bases. The CDR3 runs to 15 residues. For the CDR3, the DNA is TGTGCCAGCAGCCGAGTACAGGGCGTCGCAGATACGCAGTATTTT. This codes for CASSRVQGVADTQYF.

This clonotype came up many times. The J gene is TRBJ2-2, the V gene TRBV21-1; the table's TRBD1 call for D was not verified on the DNA. TRBV21-1 is designated a pseudogene. The length of the CDR3 is 17 residues. This CDR3 is CASSKGTAGANTGELFF. Written as DNA, the CDR3 is TGTGCCAGCAGCAAAGGGACAGCGGGGGCGAACACCGGGGAGCTGTTTTTT.

This clonotype occurred a few times. The chain combines TRBV7-3 with TRBJ2-2; D is unresolved. The CDR3 runs 13 residues. Trimming pared 1 base from V and 7 bases from J, leaving 7 bases between. CDR1 is SGHTA and CDR2 is FQGTGA in the germline V gene. The CDR3 DNA follows: TGTGCCAGCAGCTTAATGGGGTACGGGGAGCTGTTTTTT. Amino acid sequence: CASSLMGYGELFF.

This chain joins TRBV29-1 and TRBJ1-1, with D unresolved. With 7 bases removed from V and 1 base from J, the gap between germline ends came to 4 bases. The CDR3 length is 10 residues. Germline-derived CDR1 and CDR2 are SQVTM and ANQGSEA. The CDR3 reads CSAGNTEAFF. DNA of the CDR3: TGCAGCGCAGGGAACACTGAAGCTTTCTTT.